This entry concerns a single T cell receptor (beta chain). TCRdb re-called the 5' RACE reads through MiXCR, storing one row per CDR3 protein. The sample lists 60,000 to 65,000 distinct CDR3 sequences; about a tenth were seen once. Trimming cost V 3 bases and J 5 bases; bases outside gene matches: 6. CDR3 length equals 13 residues. Germline CDR1 is DFQATT and CDR2 is SNEGSKA (reference sequence). The record originates from a study of T-cell memory formation after mild COVID-19. The sequenced sample consisted of PBMCs or a T cell subset sorted from them (not recorded which). The sequence came from a man aged 18 to 29 who had mild COVID-19 (a few samples of this study predate the infection). Cell type and time point are not known. V and J are TRBV20-1 and TRBJ1-1; TRBD1 matches 7 bases. CDR3 DNA sequence: TGCAGTGCTAGCCAGGGACAGCCGACTGAAGCTTTCTTT. Protein sequence: CSASQGQPTEAFF.